Described below is a single TCR beta chain sequence and its context. The sample originates from a study of blood T cell repertoires in COVID-19. Profiling relied on immunoSEQ multiplex PCR, and the TCRdb table lists in-frame clones only, not all of them. The sample holds 140,000 or so clones; around four fifths are singletons and the top ten take less than 7%. Germline lookup yields CDR1 SGDLS and CDR2 YYNGEE. Between the trimmed V and J ends, which lost 0 bases and 5 bases, there was a span of 11 bases. The CDR3 is made up of 15 amino acids. The V call is TRBV9, the J call TRBJ1-4; D may be TRBD1 (6 bases). The material sequenced was PBMCs or T cells enriched from blood (not recorded which). The receptor was derived from a woman in her thirties or forties who had recovered from COVID-19. CDR3 loop: CASSVVGRGNEKLFF. CDR3 coding DNA: TGTGCCAGCAGCGTAGTAGGCAGGGGCAATGAAAAACTGTTTTTT.